This T cell receptor (beta chain) emerged from a study of identical twins. A universal primer binding site was introduced by template switching. The final cDNA contained unique molecular identifiers. TCRdb independently ran MiXCR on the 5' RACE reads; one entry per CDR3 protein. The sample records 700,000 to 950,000 distinct CDR3 sequences, about 12% being singletons. Trimming took off 4 bases at V and 4 bases at J, with 21 bases between the two ends. CDR3 length: 16 amino acids. CDR1 is SGHRS and CDR2 is YFSETQ in the germline V gene. These data also featured in a second study, about yellow fever vaccine responses in identical twins.

Material: PBMCs. The clonotype was recovered from a woman aged 18-29 years in good health. The genes are TRBV5-1 and TRBJ2-7, with D perhaps matching TRBD1 (6 bases). CDR3 DNA: TGCGCCAGCAGCCTGCCGGTTGGCAGGGGCAGTTACGAGCAGTACTTC. This encodes CASSLPVGRGSYEQYF.